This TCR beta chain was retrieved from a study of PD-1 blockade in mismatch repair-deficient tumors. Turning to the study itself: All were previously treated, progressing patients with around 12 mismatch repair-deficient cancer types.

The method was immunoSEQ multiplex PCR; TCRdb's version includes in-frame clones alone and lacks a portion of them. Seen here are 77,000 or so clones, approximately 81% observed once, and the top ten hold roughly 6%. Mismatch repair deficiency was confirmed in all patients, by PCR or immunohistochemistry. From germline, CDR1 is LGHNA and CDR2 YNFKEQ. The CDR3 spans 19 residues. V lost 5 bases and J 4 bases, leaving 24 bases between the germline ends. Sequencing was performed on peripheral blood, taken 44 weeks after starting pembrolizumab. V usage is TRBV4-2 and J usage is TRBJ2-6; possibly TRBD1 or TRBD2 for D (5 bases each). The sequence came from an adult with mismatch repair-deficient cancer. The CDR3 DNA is TGTGCCAGCAGCGTAATGTCGGGACCCACTTCGCGAGGGGCCAACGTCCTGACTTTC. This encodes CASSVMSGPTSRGANVLTF.